What follows describes a single T cell receptor beta chain. It has no known antigen specificity. Base qualities are not provided; no much larger clone lies one nucleotide away. The record originates from a study of OX40 agonist ivuxolimab in advanced cancers. The study in broad terms: The costimulatory receptor OX40 (CD134) was targeted by ivuxolimab, a fully human IgG2 agonistic monoclonal antibody. Intravenous ivuxolimab was administered to patients every 2 weeks at six dose levels: 0.01, 0.1, 0.3, 1.5, 3 and 10 mg/kg. The paper covers the monotherapy dose-escalation part of the phase I ivuxolimab trial, which included N ≈ 57 patients. Partial responses were achieved by three dose-escalation patients, of whom one had hepatocellular carcinoma and two had cutaneous melanoma. The purpose of peripheral TCRbeta sequencing was to test whether ivuxolimab changed TCR sequence diversity and led to clonal T-cell expansion. Patients were allowed to have had prior anti-PD-1, anti-PD-L1 or anti-CTLA-4 therapy, and around 41% of the dose-escalation patients had previously received checkpoint inhibitors. The dose-escalation cohort was around 84% male with a mean age of about 60 years, ranging from roughly 23 to 80. Of the 50 or so patients in dose escalation, about 20 had hepatocellular carcinoma, roughly 15 had melanoma, 9 had renal cell carcinoma and 9 had head and neck cancer. Overall study results and their limits: At doses of 0.1 to 3.0 mg/kg, clonal expansion of both CD4+ and CD8+ blood T cells was observed from baseline to week 6. Partial responders in the 0.1-3.0 mg/kg groups had among the lowest normalized peripheral clonal expansion, especially among CD8+ T cells. After ivuxolimab, CD8+ T cells had more expanded clones than CD4+ T cells on average. The antigen specificity of the peripheral T cells that underwent clonal expansion was not determined. Low levels of normalized T-cell clonal expansion were also seen in some patients who did not respond.

V has 5 bases trimmed and J has 7 bases trimmed; junction bases matching no gene number 8. Per the germline V gene (reference sequence), LNHDA is the CDR1 and SQIVND is the CDR2. The CDR3 contains 15 residues, cysteine and phenylalanine counted. The entry retains the CDR3 DNA only, 45 bases that are in frame from base 1. For sequencing of the TCRbeta CDR3 region, genomic DNA was extracted from the sorted cells. The immunoSEQ Assay was used to sequence the TCRbeta CDR3 regions. TCRdb stores this immuneACCESS table with in-frame sequences only. Part of the clones is absent; in the studies checked, under half of the shortfall reflects unresolved V genes, and no reason is known for the rest. The sample table contains under 85,000 clones; only one count was recorded for about 88% of them. The ten largest clones add up to roughly 8% of the sample. The trial excluded patients who had a history of autoimmune disease or were on systemic immunosuppression. Peripheral blood for TCR sequencing was collected from all dose cohorts at baseline, on cycle 4 day 1, and on cycle 7 day 1. The samples were taken from a phase I, first-in-human, multicenter, open-label dose-escalation trial of ivuxolimab. Adults with locally advanced or metastatic melanoma, renal cell carcinoma, hepatocellular carcinoma or head and neck squamous cell carcinoma were enrolled in the trial. Before TCR sequencing, CD4+ T cells and CD8+ T cells were sorted from peripheral blood as separate populations.

This sample comprised CD4+ or CD8+ T cells sorted from blood, obtained in a trial of the OX40 agonist ivuxolimab. The chain employs TRBV19 and TRBJ2-1; a stretch of 10 junction bases matches TRBD2. The receptor comes from an adult with an advanced solid tumor such as melanoma, head and neck, liver or kidney cancer. The nucleotides read TGTGCCAGTAGTTCTACCGGGACTAGCGTGAATGAGCAGTTCTTC. It is translated as CASSSTGTSVNEQFF.